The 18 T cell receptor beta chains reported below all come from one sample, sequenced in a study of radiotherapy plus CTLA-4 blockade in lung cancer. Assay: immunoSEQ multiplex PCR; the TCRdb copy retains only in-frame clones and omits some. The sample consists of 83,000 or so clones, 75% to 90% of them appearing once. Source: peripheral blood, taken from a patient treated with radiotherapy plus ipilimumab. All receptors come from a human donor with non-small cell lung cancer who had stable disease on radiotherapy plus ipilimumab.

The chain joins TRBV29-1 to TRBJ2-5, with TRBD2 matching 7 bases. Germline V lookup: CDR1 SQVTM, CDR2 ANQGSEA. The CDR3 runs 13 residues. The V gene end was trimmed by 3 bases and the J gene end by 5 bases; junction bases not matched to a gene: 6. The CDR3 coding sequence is TGCAGCGTTGAGGACTGGGAGGGTGAGACCCAGTACTTC. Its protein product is CSVEDWEGETQYF.

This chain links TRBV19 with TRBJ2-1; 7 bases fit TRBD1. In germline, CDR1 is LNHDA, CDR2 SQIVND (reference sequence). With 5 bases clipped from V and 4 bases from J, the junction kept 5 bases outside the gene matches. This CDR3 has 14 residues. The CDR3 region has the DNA TGTGCCAGTAGTCACCGGGACAGATACAATGAGCAGTTCTTC. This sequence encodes CASSHRDRYNEQFF.

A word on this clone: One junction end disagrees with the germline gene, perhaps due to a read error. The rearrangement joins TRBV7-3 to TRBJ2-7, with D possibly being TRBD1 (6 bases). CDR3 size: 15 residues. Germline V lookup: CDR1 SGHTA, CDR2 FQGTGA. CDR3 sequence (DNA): TGTACCAGCAGCCCCTCTCGAGGGACAAACTACGAGCAGTACTTC. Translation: CTSSPSRGTNYEQYF.

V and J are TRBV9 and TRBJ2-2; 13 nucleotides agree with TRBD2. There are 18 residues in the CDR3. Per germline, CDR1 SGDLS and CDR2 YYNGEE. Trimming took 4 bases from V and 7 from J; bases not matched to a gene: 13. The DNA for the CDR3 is TGTGCCAGCAGCACCGGACTAGCGGGAGCCCCTGGGGTCGGGGAGCTGTTTTTT. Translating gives CASSTGLAGAPGVGELFF.

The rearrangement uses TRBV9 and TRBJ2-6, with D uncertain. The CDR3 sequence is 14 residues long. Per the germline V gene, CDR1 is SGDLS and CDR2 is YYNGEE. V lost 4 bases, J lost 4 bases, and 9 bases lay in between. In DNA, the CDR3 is TGTGCCAGCAGCCCCGGTGCCGGGGCCAACGTCCTGACTTTC. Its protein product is CASSPGAGANVLTF.

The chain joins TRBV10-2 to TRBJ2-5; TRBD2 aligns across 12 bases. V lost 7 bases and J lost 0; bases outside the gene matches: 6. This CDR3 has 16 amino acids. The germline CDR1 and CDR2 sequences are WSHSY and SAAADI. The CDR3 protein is CASTTLAGGHQETQYF. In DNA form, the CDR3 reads TGCGCCAGCACGACACTAGCGGGGGGCCACCAAGAGACCCAGTACTTC.

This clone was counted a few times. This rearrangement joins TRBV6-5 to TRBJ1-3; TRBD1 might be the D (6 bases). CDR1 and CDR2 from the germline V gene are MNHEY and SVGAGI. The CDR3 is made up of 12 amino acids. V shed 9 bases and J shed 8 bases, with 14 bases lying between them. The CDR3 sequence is CARFHRVDTIYF. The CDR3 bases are TGTGCCAGGTTTCACAGGGTTGACACCATATATTTT.

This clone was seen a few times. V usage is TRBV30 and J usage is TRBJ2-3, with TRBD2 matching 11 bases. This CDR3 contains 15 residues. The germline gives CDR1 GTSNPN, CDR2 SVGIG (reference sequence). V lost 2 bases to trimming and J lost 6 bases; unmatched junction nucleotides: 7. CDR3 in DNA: TGTGCCTGGAGTTTAGCGGGAGGGCGCCGGGATACGCAGTATTTT. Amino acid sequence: CAWSLAGGRRDTQYF.

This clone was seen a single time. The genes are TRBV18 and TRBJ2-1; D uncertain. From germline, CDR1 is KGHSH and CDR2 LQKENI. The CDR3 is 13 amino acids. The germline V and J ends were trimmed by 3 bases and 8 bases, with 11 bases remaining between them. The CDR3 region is CASSPSLVDEQFF. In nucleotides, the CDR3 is TGTGCCAGCTCACCTTCTTTGGTCGATGAGCAGTTCTTC.

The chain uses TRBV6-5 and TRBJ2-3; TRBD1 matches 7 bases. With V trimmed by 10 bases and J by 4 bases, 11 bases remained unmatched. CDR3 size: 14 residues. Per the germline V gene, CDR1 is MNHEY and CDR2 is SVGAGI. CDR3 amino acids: CAIPRQGTADTQYF. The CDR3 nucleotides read TGTGCCATCCCACGACAGGGTACAGCAGATACGCAGTATTTT.

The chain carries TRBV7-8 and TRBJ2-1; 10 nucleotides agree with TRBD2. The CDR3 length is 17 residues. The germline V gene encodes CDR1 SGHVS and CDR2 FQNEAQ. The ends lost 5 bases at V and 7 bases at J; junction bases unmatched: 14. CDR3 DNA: TGTGCCAGCAGCAACATTCCTAGCGGGAGAAAGGGGAATGAGCAGTTCTTC. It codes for CASSNIPSGRKGNEQFF.

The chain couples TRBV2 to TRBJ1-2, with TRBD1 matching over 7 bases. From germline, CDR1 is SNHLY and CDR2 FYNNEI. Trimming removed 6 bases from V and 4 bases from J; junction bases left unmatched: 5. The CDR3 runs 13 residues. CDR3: CASSAGQTYGYTF. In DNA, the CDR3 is TGTGCCAGCAGCGCGGGACAGACCTATGGCTACACCTTC.

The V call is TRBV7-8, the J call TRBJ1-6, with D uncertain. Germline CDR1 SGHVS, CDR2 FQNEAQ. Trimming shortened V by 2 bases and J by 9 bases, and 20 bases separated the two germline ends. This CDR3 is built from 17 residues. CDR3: CASSLYGPGGKGSPLHF. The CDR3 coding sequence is TGTGCCAGCAGCTTATATGGCCCTGGAGGGAAGGGTTCACCCCTCCACTTT.

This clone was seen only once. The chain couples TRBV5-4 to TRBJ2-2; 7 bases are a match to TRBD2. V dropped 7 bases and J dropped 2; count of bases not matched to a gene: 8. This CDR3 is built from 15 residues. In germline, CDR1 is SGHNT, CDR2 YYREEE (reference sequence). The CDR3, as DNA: TGTGCCAGCGGGGGGGATGGGGCCAACACCGGGGAGCTGTTTTTT. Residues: CASGGDGANTGELFF.

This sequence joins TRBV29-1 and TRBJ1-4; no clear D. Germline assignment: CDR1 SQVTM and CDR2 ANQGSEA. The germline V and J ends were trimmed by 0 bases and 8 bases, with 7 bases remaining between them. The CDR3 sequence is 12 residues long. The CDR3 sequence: CSVEDIGEKLFF. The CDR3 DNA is TGCAGCGTTGAAGATATCGGAGAAAAACTGTTTTTT.

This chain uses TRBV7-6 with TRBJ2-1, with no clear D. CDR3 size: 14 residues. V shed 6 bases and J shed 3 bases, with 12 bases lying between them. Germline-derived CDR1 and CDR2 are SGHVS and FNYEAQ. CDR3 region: CASSITPDYNEQFF. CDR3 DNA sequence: TGTGCCAGCAGTATAACGCCAGACTACAATGAGCAGTTCTTC.

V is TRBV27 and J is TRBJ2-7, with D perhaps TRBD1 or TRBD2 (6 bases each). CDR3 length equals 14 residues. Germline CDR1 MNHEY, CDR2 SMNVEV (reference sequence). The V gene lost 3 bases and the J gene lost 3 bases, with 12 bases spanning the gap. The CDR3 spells CASSFGGRDYEQYF. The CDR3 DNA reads TGTGCCAGCAGTTTTGGGGGGCGCGACTACGAGCAGTACTTC.

CDR3 sequence (DNA): TGTGCCAGCAGTCGGGGAACCGCGTACGAGCAGTACTTC. Protein sequence: CASSRGTAYEQYF. The chain has TRBV6-5 and TRBJ2-7; a possible D gene is TRBD2 (5 bases). The V and J ends lost 5 bases and 4 bases respectively, with 12 bases between them. CDR3 length equals 13 residues. Germline CDR1 reads MNHEY; CDR2 reads SVGAGI.